The T cell receptor (beta chain) under discussion was sequenced for a study of cytomegalovirus exposure and HLA in healthy donors. PCR employed 60 Vbeta and 13 Jbeta primers. Repertoires were generated with immunoSEQ multiplex PCR, while TCRdb's copy carries only in-frame clones and drops some. This sample has hundreds of thousands of clones, with about 89% found just once. Notes on this clone: The antigen remains undetermined.

Study outcomes and limitations: Fewer N-insertions than the roughly 700-donor mean were reportedly shown by an Asian-associated ancestry cluster in a later analysis. A few V segments could not be told apart, such as TRBV6-2 and TRBV6-3, and were left out. An observed cluster of highly shared sequence variants was recorded as a likely sequencing artifact.

Donors likely had unrecorded immune exposures despite being nominally healthy when sampled. The V end lost 5 bases, the J end lost 4 bases, and 23 bases lay between the germline ends. CDR3 length equals 17 residues. Germline V gene sequence: CDR1 LNHNV, CDR2 YYDKDF (reference sequence). This TCR was sampled from a woman between 18 and 30 years old in good health and CMV-seronegative. The material sequenced was PBMCs. The gene calls are TRBV15 and TRBJ2-5, with D perhaps matching TRBD1 (6 bases). The CDR3 loop reads CATSDSGTFSFIETQYF. In nucleotides, the CDR3 is TGTGCCACCAGCGACTCCGGGACATTTAGTTTTATAGAGACCCAGTACTTC.